A selection of T cell receptor beta chains follows, all from one sample in a study of blood T cells in healthy people across ages. TCRdb reprocessed the 5' RACE reads with MiXCR, giving one entry per CDR3 protein. The sample lists a few hundred thousand distinct CDR3 sequences, 25% to 30% occurring once. Sequenced input: blood. These TCRs come from a woman aged 70-85 years in good health. CDR3s include the opening cysteine and the closing phenylalanine or tryptophan. D genes are given only for firm matches. Only part of the rows carry a size: once, few, many, or a class if the clone is expanded.

D | J | size | V | CDR3 | DNA
TRBD1 | TRBJ2-7 | few | TRBV20-1 | CNARGPGKQYF | TGCAATGCTAGGGGGCCTGGAAAGCAGTACTTC
TRBD1 | TRBJ1-4 | few | TRBV20-1 | CSARALGTAYEKLFF | TGCAGTGCTAGAGCTTTGGGGACAGCCTATGAAAAACTGTTTTTT
TRBD1 | TRBJ2-3 | - | TRBV29-1 | CSVEWQGAGDTQYF | TGCAGCGTTGAGTGGCAGGGGGCAGGGGATACGCAGTACTTT
TRBD1 | TRBJ1-2 | - | TRBV6-5 | CASSYSGDRRSYTF | TGTGCCAGCAGTTACTCGGGGGACAGAAGATCCTACACCTTC
TRBD1 | TRBJ2-5 | - | TRBV18 | CASSPMGQITQETQYF | TGTGCCAGCTCACCAATGGGACAGATTACCCAAGAGACCCAGTACTTC
- | TRBJ2-3 | - | TRBV7-2 | CASEATLLPTDTQYF | TGTGCCAGCGAAGCAACCTTACTACCAACAGATACGCAGTATTTT
TRBD1 | TRBJ2-5 | many | TRBV24-1 | CATSDGTGLQETQYF | TGTGCCACCAGTGATGGGACAGGCCTCCAAGAGACCCAGTACTTC
- | TRBJ1-2 | few | TRBV20-1 | CSGSRLNYGYTF | TGCAGTGGCAGCAGACTGAACTATGGCTACACCTTC
TRBD1 | TRBJ2-4 | - | TRBV6-2/TRBV6-3 | CASSDRTGVQNIQYF | TGTGCCAGCAGCGACCGGACAGGGGTCCAAAACATTCAGTACTTC
TRBD2 | TRBJ2-5 | - | TRBV29-1 | CSVGRDYSSPGETQYF | TGCAGCGTTGGTCGGGACTACTCTTCCCCAGGGGAGACCCAGTACTTC
TRBD1 | TRBJ1-2 | - | TRBV6-5 | CASMGQGRGRYGYTF | TGTGCCAGCATGGGACAGGGGAGGGGACGCTATGGCTACACCTTC
- | TRBJ2-1 | few | TRBV7-3 | CASSPDPIAYNEQFF | TGTGCCAGCAGCCCCGACCCAATAGCCTACAATGAGCAGTTCTTC
- | TRBJ2-4 | - | TRBV3-1 | CASSIRGAGAKNIQYF | TGTGCCAGCAGTATTCGAGGGGCAGGGGCCAAAAACATTCAGTACTTC
TRBD1 | TRBJ1-2 | - | TRBV12-3/TRBV12-4 | CASKPEQGAPGDGYTF | TGTGCCAGCAAACCGGAACAGGGGGCGCCGGGGGATGGCTACACCTTC
- | TRBJ1-1 | few | TRBV7-2 | CASSLDRVGTEAFF | TGTGCCAGCAGCTTAGACAGGGTGGGCACTGAAGCTTTCTTT
- | TRBJ2-3 | - | TRBV6-1 | CASRDHARGDTQYF | TGTGCCAGCAGAGACCACGCTAGAGGGGATACGCAGTATTTT
- | TRBJ1-2 | - | TRBV7-2 | CASSAGGNYGYTF | TGTGCCAGCAGCGCCGGCGGTAACTATGGCTACACCTTC
TRBD2 | TRBJ2-3 | few | TRBV20-1 | CSAPTLAGALAGGYTDTQYF | TGCAGTGCACCAACGTTGGCGGGAGCACTAGCGGGGGGGTACACAGATACGCAGTATTTT
- | TRBJ2-6 | few | TRBV2 | CASSSDSRGANVLTF | TGTGCCAGCAGTTCTGACAGCAGGGGGGCCAACGTCCTGACTTTC
- | TRBJ1-6 | few | TRBV5-1 | CASSTGTTVRGNSPLHF | TGCGCCAGCAGCACCGGGACAACCGTTAGAGGGAATTCACCCCTCCACTTT
TRBD2 | TRBJ2-5 | few | TRBV7-2 | CASLLRGGAGETQYF | TGTGCCAGCCTCCTGCGCGGGGGGGCCGGAGAGACCCAGTACTTC
TRBD1 | TRBJ2-7 | few | TRBV12-3/TRBV12-4 | CACSFPGQGVYEQYF | TGTGCCTGCAGTTTCCCGGGACAGGGGGTTTACGAGCAGTACTTC
TRBD2 | TRBJ2-5 | - | TRBV7-2 | CASSLLASGATQYF | TGTGCCAGCAGCTTACTCGCTAGCGGGGCCACCCAGTACTTC
TRBD2 | TRBJ2-3 | - | TRBV5-1 | CASTPGEGSSTDTQYF | TGCGCCAGCACCCCCGGGGAGGGGTCTAGCACAGATACGCAGTATTTT
TRBD2 | TRBJ2-5 | few | TRBV3-1 | CASNQRGRQTQYF | TGTGCCAGCAACCAGCGGGGGCGACAGACCCAGTACTTC